This TCR beta chain was profiled in a study of cytomegalovirus exposure and HLA in healthy donors. The CDR3 extends over 15 amino acids. Germline CDR1 and CDR2: SEHNR and FQNEAQ (reference sequence). V gave up 3 bases and J gave up 7 bases; unmatched junction bases: 5. The donors were part of the validation cohort, which consisted of some 120 subjects and was separate from the first cohort of 666 subjects. Some clones are missing from TCRdb's copy, which holds only in-frame ones; the method was immunoSEQ multiplex PCR. This table has under 400,000 clones, just over 85% appearing once. The TCR was taken from a woman between 18 and 30 years old in good health and CMV-seronegative. Sequenced: PBMCs. The rearrangement joins TRBV7-9 to TRBJ2-1; 11 bases match TRBD1. The CDR3 region has the DNA TGTGCCAGCAGCTTCCGGGACAGGGGGTTAAATGAGCAGTTCTTC. Translating it yields CASSFRDRGLNEQFF.